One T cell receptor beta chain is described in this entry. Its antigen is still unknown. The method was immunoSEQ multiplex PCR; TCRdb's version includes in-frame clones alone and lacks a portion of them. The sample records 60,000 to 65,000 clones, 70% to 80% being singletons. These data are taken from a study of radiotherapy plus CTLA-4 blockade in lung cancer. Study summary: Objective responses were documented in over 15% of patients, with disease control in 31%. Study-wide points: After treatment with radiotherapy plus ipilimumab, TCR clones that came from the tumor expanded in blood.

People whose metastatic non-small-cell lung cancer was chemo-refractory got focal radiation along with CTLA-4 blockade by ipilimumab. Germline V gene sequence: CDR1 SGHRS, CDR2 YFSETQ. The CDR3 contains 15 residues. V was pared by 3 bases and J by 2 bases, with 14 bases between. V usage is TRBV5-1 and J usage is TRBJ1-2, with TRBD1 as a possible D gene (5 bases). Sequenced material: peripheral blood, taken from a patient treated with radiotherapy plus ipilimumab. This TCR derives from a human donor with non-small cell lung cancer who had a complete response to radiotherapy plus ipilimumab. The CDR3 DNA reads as TGCGCCAGCAGCTCGATGCCGGGGCCAAACTATGGCTACACCTTC. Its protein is CASSSMPGPNYGYTF.